This T cell receptor (beta chain) was sequenced in a study of blood T cell repertoires in COVID-19. Only one count was recorded for this clone. The germline gives CDR1 PRHDT, CDR2 FYEKMQ (reference sequence). The CDR3 extends over 17 amino acids. Trimming removed 3 bases from V and 5 bases from J, with 22 bases in between. Original handling: Amplification with reference gene primers provided the estimates of nucleated cell counts. Using immunoSEQ multiplex PCR, the repertoire was profiled, and TCRdb retains in-frame clones only, with some absent. V, J and clone size are taken as reported in that table, and D and trimming were inferred from the DNA itself. The data show hundreds of thousands of clones, with approximately 90% seen just once and 2.5% to 4% held by the top ten.

The receptor comes from a woman aged 18-29 years who had recovered from COVID-19. The chain recombines TRBV13 with TRBJ1-1; D is possibly TRBD1 (5 bases). The specimen sequenced was peripheral blood. The CDR3 loop reads CASSLRPAGVRATEAFF. Here the CDR3 DNA reads TGTGCCAGCAGCTTGAGGCCCGCGGGGGTAAGGGCAACTGAAGCTTTCTTT.